A single sample gave rise to the 6 T cell receptor beta chains below, sequenced in a study of T cells in Graves' hyperthyroidism and ophthalmopathy. The CDR3 regions of TCR beta were amplified from RNA transcripts. HTBI primers drove first-round RT-PCR of the TCR CDR3. TCRdb re-derived calls from the multiplex PCR reads in MiXCR, one entry per CDR3 protein. The sample includes 300,000 to 450,000 distinct CDR3 sequences, around 16% of them seen just once. The specimen sequenced was blood. The receptors derive from a woman between 18 and 29 years old with Graves' hyperthyroidism that later progressed to Graves' ophthalmopathy.

This clonotype was recorded at least ten times. The chain uses TRBV9 and TRBJ2-3; TRBD2 agrees at 7 bases. CDR3 length: 15 amino acids. Per the germline V gene, CDR1 is SGDLS and CDR2 is YYNGEE. Trimming cost V 0 bases and J 2 bases; bases outside gene matches: 3. As DNA, the CDR3 is TGTGCCAGCAGCGTAGCGGCGGGAGACACAGATACGCAGTATTTT. This sequence encodes CASSVAAGDTDTQYF.

This clonotype was picked up many times. The chain uses TRBV29-1 and TRBJ2-1, with 7 bases matching TRBD1. This CDR3 region has 14 residues. Losses at the gene ends were 7 bases for V and 7 bases for J; bases not matched to a gene: 13. CDR1 is SQVTM, CDR2 ANQGSEA, per germline. CDR3 region: CSAARRGSLNEQFF. Written as DNA, the CDR3 is TGCAGCGCCGCGCGCAGGGGGAGTTTGAATGAGCAGTTCTTC.

This clonotype was observed at least ten times. CDR3 loop: CSARTSLVYEQYF. For the CDR3, the DNA is TGCAGTGCCCGGACTAGTTTAGTATACGAGCAGTACTTC. The chain carries TRBV20-1 and TRBJ2-7; 7 bases map to TRBD2. The CDR3 runs to 13 residues. CDR1 is DFQATT and CDR2 is SNEGSKA in the germline V gene (reference sequence). The trim removed 6 bases at V and 4 bases at J, leaving 9 bases unmatched.

This clonotype was seen only a few times. The J gene is TRBJ2-1, the V gene TRBV12-3 or TRBV12-4; TRBD2 aligns across 9 bases. The CDR3 contains 16 residues. After removal of 6 bases from V and 3 bases from J, the junction contained 9 bases not matched to a gene. CDR3 amino acids: CASSSAGGVNYNEQFF. CDR3 nucleotide sequence: TGTGCCAGCAGCTCCGCGGGAGGGGTGAACTACAATGAGCAGTTCTTC.

V usage is TRBV27 and J usage is TRBJ2-1, with 7 bases matching TRBD2. The germline gives CDR1 MNHEY, CDR2 SMNVEV (reference sequence). V dropped 4 bases and J dropped 5; count of bases not matched to a gene: 8. This CDR3 is 15 amino acids long. CDR3 sequence: CASSYGLADDNEQFF. In nucleotides, the CDR3 is TGTGCCAGCAGTTATGGCCTAGCGGATGACAATGAGCAGTTCTTC.

In this sample, this clonotype turned up many times. The V gene is TRBV27, the J gene TRBJ2-7; TRBD2 might be the D (7 bases). CDR1 and CDR2 from the germline V gene are MNHEY and SMNVEV (reference sequence). The V gene lost 6 bases and the J gene lost 4 bases, with 13 bases spanning the gap. This CDR3 has 13 amino acids. CDR3: CASSRGAGYEQYF. The CDR3 coding sequence is TGTGCCAGCAGCCGGGGGGCAGGTTACGAGCAGTACTTC.